The 16 T cell receptor beta chains presented below share a single source sample, sequenced in a study of metastatic and nonmetastatic thyroid tumors. TCRdb re-called clones via MiXCR from the PCR reads. The table records around 20,000 clones, 9.5% to 13% of them present only once. The entire patient cohort was treatment-naive prior to thyroid surgery. Sequenced sample: blood. All receptors derive from a female donor with papillary thyroid cancer or a benign thyroid nodule (not recorded which). Some clones in this sample may be carry-over from other donors' samples.

This clone was recorded at least ten times. The chain couples TRBV6-1 to TRBJ1-3; a weak D match, TRBD1 (6 bases). CDR1 and CDR2 (germline): MNHNS, SASEGT. The V end lost 1 base, the J end lost 1 base, and 11 bases lay between the germline ends. This CDR3 region has 16 residues. The CDR3 loop is CASSEGTVVSGNTIYF. The CDR3 DNA is TGTGCCAGCAGTGAAGGGACAGTGGTATCTGGAAACACCATATATTTT.

Only a few counts were recorded for this clone. Its ends do not fully match the called genes, so a read error is possible. Other nucleotide sequences from this sample produce the same CDR3. This chain links TRBV9 with TRBJ2-1; 7 bases map to TRBD2. The CDR3 totals 16 residues. The V gene's germline CDR1 is SGDLS and CDR2 YYNGEE. The CDR3 DNA is TGTGCCAGCAGCGTAGACGGGAGGAGCTCCTACAACGAGCAGTTCTTC. Translated, it gives CASSVDGRSSYNEQFF.

This clone was detected once. One end of the junction varies from germline; a read error may be responsible. At the DNA level, this CDR3 is encoded by other sequences in the same sample as well. The chain is built from TRBV18 and TRBJ2-5, with no clear D. Germline loops: CDR1 KGHSH, CDR2 LQKENI. The CDR3 is 14 amino acids. The CDR3 spells CASSPRATQETQYF. As DNA, the CDR3 is TGTGCCAGCTCCCCACGGGCCACCCAAGAGACCCAGTACTTC.

This clone was detected a few times. The CDR3 nucleotides are TGCAGCGTTGATTGCCTAGCGGGGGGACAGAACACCGGGGAGCTGTTTTTT. This translates into CSVDCLAGGQNTGELFF. This chain uses TRBV29-1 with TRBJ2-2, with 11 bases matching TRBD2. Losses at the gene ends were 3 bases for V and 1 base for J; bases not matched to a gene: 7. Germline CDR1 SQVTM, CDR2 ANQGSEA. CDR3 length: 17 residues.

This clone appeared many times. The rearrangement joins TRBV28 to TRBJ1-4; the D gene is possibly TRBD1 (6 bases). Germline V gives CDR1 MDHEN, CDR2 SYDVKM. CDR3 length equals 15 residues. With 2 bases removed from V and 8 bases from J, the gap between germline ends came to 15 bases. The CDR3 DNA reads as TGTGCCAGCAGTTTAGGGGGGGCAGAGGAAGAAAAACTGTTTTTT. This encodes CASSLGGAEEEKLFF. The complete variable domain, with remaining parts taken from reference TRBV28 and TRBJ1-4, reads DVKVTQSSRYLVKRTGEKVFLECVQDMDHENMFWYRQDPGLGLRLIYFSYDVKMKEKGDIPEGYSVSREKKERFSLILESASTNQTSMYLCASSLGGAEEEKLFFGSGTQLSVL.

This clone was detected many times. V is TRBV6-1 and J is TRBJ1-1; a possible D gene is TRBD1 (6 bases). V shed 5 bases and J shed 0 bases, with 13 bases lying between them. The CDR3 has 15 residues. Germline V lookup: CDR1 MNHNS, CDR2 SASEGT. The CDR3 coding sequence is TGTGCCAGCAGTCAGGACAGTCTTATGAACACTGAAGCTTTCTTT. It encodes CASSQDSLMNTEAFF.

As for this clone: This may be a read error, as it is one base from a much larger clone. Other DNA sequences within the sample encode an identical CDR3. This chain uses TRBV11-1 with TRBJ2-3; 7 nucleotides align to TRBD1. V shed 3 bases, J shed 3 bases, and the junction held 12 bases outside the gene matches. CDR1 and CDR2 from the germline V gene are SGHAT and FQDESV (reference sequence). This CDR3 is built from 17 residues. Here the CDR3 DNA reads TGTGCCAGCAGCTTGGCGAACAGGGGCTTGGCGACAGATACGCAGTATTTT. This codes for CASSLANRGLATDTQYF.

Ten or more counts support this clone. Other DNA sequences in this specimen translate into the identical CDR3. This rearrangement joins TRBV20-1 to TRBJ2-1; 7 bases line up with TRBD1. The CDR3 sequence is 13 residues long. Germline loops: CDR1 DFQATT, CDR2 SNEGSKA (reference sequence). The CDR3 DNA reads as TGCAGGACAGGGAAGGGGGCACACAATGAGCAGTTCTTC. Translation gives CRTGKGAHNEQFF.

The chain employs TRBV20-1 and TRBJ2-7; no clear D gene. CDR3 length: 15 amino acids. CDR1 DFQATT and CDR2 SNEGSKA come from the germline V gene (reference sequence). V was pared by 0 bases and J by 3 bases, with 15 bases between. The CDR3 nucleotides read TGCAGTGCTAGAGATCATTTAGTGGAATACTACGAGCAGTACTTC. Its protein product is CSARDHLVEYYEQYF.

This clone was seen at least ten times. The chain uses TRBV20-1 and TRBJ2-1; possible D gene TRBD1, 7 bases. This CDR3 is built from 15 residues. V lost 1 base and J 3 bases, leaving 13 bases between the germline ends. Germline V gene sequence: CDR1 DFQATT, CDR2 SNEGSKA (reference sequence). Here the CDR3 reads CSARVGGGHYNEQFF. CDR3 coding DNA: TGCAGTGCTAGAGTTGGAGGGGGCCACTACAATGAGCAGTTCTTC.

The sample holds many counts of this clone. This chain connects TRBV11-1 to TRBJ2-1; D gene unclear. The V gene lost 4 bases and the J gene lost 3 bases, with 13 bases spanning the gap. CDR1 and CDR2 (germline): SGHAT, FQDESV (reference sequence). The CDR3 is 15 residues long. The CDR3 region has the DNA TGTGCCAGCAGCTCCCCACCACCTTACTACAATGAGCAGTTCTTC. Protein product: CASSSPPPYYNEQFF.

This clone was recorded many times. The chain recombines TRBV9 with TRBJ2-7; 9 bases match TRBD1. Looked up from germline, CDR1 is SGDLS and CDR2 is YYNGEE. The CDR3 runs 15 residues. Unmatched junction bases numbered 7, after V lost 4 bases and J lost 2 bases. CDR3 residues: CASSPGQGRTYEQYF. In nucleotides, the CDR3 is TGTGCCAGCAGCCCGGGACAGGGTAGAACCTACGAGCAGTACTTC. Using reference TRBV9 and TRBJ2-7 for the parts outside the CDR3, the full variable domain is DSGVTQTPKHLITATGQRVTLRCSPRSGDLSVYWYQQSLDQGLQFLIQYYNGEERAKGNILERFSAQQFPDLHSELNLSSLELGDSALYFCASSPGQGRTYEQYFGPGTRLTVT.

This clone showed up many times. This CDR3 is also generated by other DNA sequences in the sample. The chain recombines TRBV20-1 with TRBJ1-1; D gene unclear. CDR3 size: 11 residues. V dropped 0 bases and J dropped 13 bases, with 12 bases sitting between them. Germline loops: CDR1 DFQATT, CDR2 SNEGSKA (reference sequence). The CDR3 here is CSARDLYFGFF. The CDR3 DNA sequence: TGCAGTGCTAGAGATCTGTATTTTGGTTTCTTT.

The table lists this clone with many counts. The V and J genes are TRBV10-2 and TRBJ1-1; no reliable D call. There are 14 residues in the CDR3. Trimming shortened V by 8 bases and J by 0 bases, and 13 bases separated the two germline ends. Germline CDR1 reads WSHSY; CDR2 reads SAAADI. CDR3 sequence (DNA): TGCGCCAGCCGGCAATCTGGGCTGAACACTGAAGCTTTCTTT. It specifies CASRQSGLNTEAFF.

A few counts support this clone. A read error may account for a junction end that differs from germline. The sample holds other DNA sequences that translate to the same CDR3. This chain uses TRBV6-1 with TRBJ2-6, with 11 bases fitting TRBD2. The CDR3 is 17 amino acids. Germline CDR1 reads MNHNS; CDR2 reads SASEGT. CDR3 sequence (DNA): TGTGCCAGCACCAGACTAGCGGGAATCTCTGGGGCCAACGTACTGACTTTC. It specifies CASTRLAGISGANVLTF.

This clone came up many times. The genes are TRBV7-6 and TRBJ1-2, with TRBD1 matching over 7 bases. CDR1 and CDR2 (germline): SGHVS, FNYEAQ. The CDR3 length is 14 residues. The V and J ends lost 4 bases and 7 bases, in that order; junction bases with no gene match: 9. CDR3 sequence: CASSSTQGRGGYTF. The DNA for the CDR3 is TGTGCCAGCAGCTCAACACAGGGGCGGGGTGGCTACACCTTC.